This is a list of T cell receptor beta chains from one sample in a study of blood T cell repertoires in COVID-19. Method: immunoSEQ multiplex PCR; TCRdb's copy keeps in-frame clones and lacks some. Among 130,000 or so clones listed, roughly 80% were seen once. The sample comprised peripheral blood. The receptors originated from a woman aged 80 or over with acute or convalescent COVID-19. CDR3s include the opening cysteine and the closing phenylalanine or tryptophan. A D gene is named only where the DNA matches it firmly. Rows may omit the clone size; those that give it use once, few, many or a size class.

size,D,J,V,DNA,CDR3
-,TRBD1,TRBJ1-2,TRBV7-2,TGTGCCAGCAGTCTAGTGGACAGGGGCGTCTATGGCTACACCTTC,CASSLVDRGVYGYTF
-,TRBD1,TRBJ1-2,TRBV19,TGTGCCAGTATTCAAGACAGGGGGGGTAATGGCTACACCTTC,CASIQDRGGNGYTF
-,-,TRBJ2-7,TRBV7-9,TGTGCCAGCAGCTTAGGGGGAGGTACCTACGAGCAGTACTTC,CASSLGGGTYEQYF
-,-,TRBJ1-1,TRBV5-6,TGTGCCAGCAGCGATGGACCAGGAGGCTCTGAAGCTTTCTTT,CASSDGPGGSEAFF
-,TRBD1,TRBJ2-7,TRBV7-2,TGTGCCAGCAGCCGACAGGGTTACGAGCAGTACTTC,CASSRQGYEQYF
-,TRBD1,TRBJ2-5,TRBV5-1,TGCGCCAGCAGCCCGGCGGTAGACAGGGGAAGGGCGACCCAGTACTTC,CASSPAVDRGRATQYF
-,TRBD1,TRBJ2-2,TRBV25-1,TGTGCCAGCAGTGAATTGGACAGGGGCACCGGGGAGCTGTTTTTT,CASSELDRGTGELFF
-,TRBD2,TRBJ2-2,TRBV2,TGTGCCAGCGAATCAGCGGGGGTCTCCGGGGAGCTGTTTTTT,CASESAGVSGELFF
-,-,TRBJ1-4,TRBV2,TGTGCCAGCAGTGAAAACCCCCTTCTCGGCCGGAGGGGCATAATGGAAAAACTGTTTTTT,CASSENPLLGRRGIMEKLFF
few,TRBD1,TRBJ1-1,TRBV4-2,TGTGCCAGCAGCCCCCGAGGGACAGGGGGAGGGTGGTACACTGAAGCTTTCTTT,CASSPRGTGGGWYTEAFF
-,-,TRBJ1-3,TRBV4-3,TGCGCCAGCAGCCAAGGCACGGGTAGGGGAAACACCATATATTTT,CASSQGTGRGNTIYF
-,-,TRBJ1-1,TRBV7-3,TGTGCCAGCAGCGCCCCAGGTTCCAACACTGAAGCTTTCTTT,CASSAPGSNTEAFF
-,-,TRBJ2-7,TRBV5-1,TGCGCCAGCAGAGGATGGGGAAGGGCGGGCTCCTACGAGCAGTACTTC,CASRGWGRAGSYEQYF
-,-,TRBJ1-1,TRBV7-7,TGTGCCAGCAGCTTACGTATGAACACTGAAGCTTTCTTT,CASSLRMNTEAFF
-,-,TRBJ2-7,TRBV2,TGTGCCAGCAGAGAGGGTTTCTCCTACGAGCAGTACTTC,CASREGFSYEQYF
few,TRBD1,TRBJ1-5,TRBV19,TGTGCCAGTAGATTGACAGGGATGGATCAGCCCCAGCATTTT,CASRLTGMDQPQHF
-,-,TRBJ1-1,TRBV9,TGTGCCAGCAGCCCCTCCCAGGGGACTGAAGCTTTCTTT,CASSPSQGTEAFF
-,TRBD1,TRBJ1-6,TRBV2,TGTGCCAGCATTGGCGAAACAGGGGGATTCTCCTATAATTCACCCCTCCACTTT,CASIGETGGFSYNSPLHF
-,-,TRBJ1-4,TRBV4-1,TGCGCCAGCAGCCAAGATCGGAGCTTAGCCCAGGGCGAAGAAAAACTGTTTTTT,CASSQDRSLAQGEEKLFF
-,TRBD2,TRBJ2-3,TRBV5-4,TGTGCCAGCAGTGTAGCGGGGGTACCTAGCACAGATACGCAGTATTTT,CASSVAGVPSTDTQYF
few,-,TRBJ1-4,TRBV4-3,TGCGCCAGCAGCCAAGATTGGGGGACAAGCTGGAATGAAAAACTGTTTTTT,CASSQDWGTSWNEKLFF
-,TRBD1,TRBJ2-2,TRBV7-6,TGTGCCAGCAGTTTGGGACAGGGAGCCACCGGGGAGCTGTTTTTT,CASSLGQGATGELFF
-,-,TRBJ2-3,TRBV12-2,TGTGCAAGTCGCTTAATTACAGGGGGCTCTAGCACAGATACGCAGTATTTT,CASRLITGGSSTDTQYF
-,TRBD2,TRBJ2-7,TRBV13,TGTGCCAGCAGCTTACCCGGGACTAGTAGAACCAACGAGCAGTACTTC,CASSLPGTSRTNEQYF
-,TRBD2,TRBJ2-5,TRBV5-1,TGCGCCAGCAGCTCCGGACGGAGCGGGGGGGCTGGAGAGACCCAGTACTTC,CASSSGRSGGAGETQYF
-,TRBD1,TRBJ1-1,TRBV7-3,TGTGCCAGCAGCTCAAGACAGGGGGCGAGAACTACTGAAGCTTTCTTT,CASSSRQGARTTEAFF
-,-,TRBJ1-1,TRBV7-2,TGTGCCAGCAGCTTAGCGCAGGGGATGAACACTGAAGCTTTCTTT,CASSLAQGMNTEAFF
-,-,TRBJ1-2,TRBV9,TGTGCCAGCAGCGTAGGCGGAACATATGGCTACACCTTC,CASSVGGTYGYTF
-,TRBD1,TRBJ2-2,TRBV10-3,TGTGCCATCAGTGAGAACAGGGGTGCCACCGGGGAGCTGTTTTTT,CAISENRGATGELFF
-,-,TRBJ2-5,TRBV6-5,TGTGCCAGCACGAGGGGGGAGGGTGAGACCCAGTACTTC,CASTRGEGETQYF
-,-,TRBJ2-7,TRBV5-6,TGTGCCAGCAGCTGGAGGGTTTCCTACGAGCAGTACTTC,CASSWRVSYEQYF
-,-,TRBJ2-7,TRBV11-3,TGTGCCAGCAGCTTACAGGGATCCTACGAGCAGTACTTC,CASSLQGSYEQYF
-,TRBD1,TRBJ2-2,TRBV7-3,TGTGCCAGCAGCCCCCGGACAGGGGGGACCGGGGAGCTGTTTTTT,CASSPRTGGTGELFF
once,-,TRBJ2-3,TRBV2,TGTGCCAGCGGGAGACAGGAGACAGATACGCAGTATTTT,CASGRQETDTQYF
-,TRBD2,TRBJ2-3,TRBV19,TGTGCCAGTAGTATAGAGGGTAGCGGGGGTGCAGATACGCAGTATTTT,CASSIEGSGGADTQYF
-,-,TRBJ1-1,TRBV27,TGTGCCAGCAAGATTTCAGGGAACACTGAAGCTTTCTTT,CASKISGNTEAFF
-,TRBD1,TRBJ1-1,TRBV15,TGTGCCACCAGCAGAGCTCGGACAGGACGCAAGAACACTGAAGCTTTCTTT,CATSRARTGRKNTEAFF
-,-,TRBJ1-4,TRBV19,TGTGCCAGTAGTATCTCCAGGGAAAAACTGTTTTTT,CASSISREKLFF
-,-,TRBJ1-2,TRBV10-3,TGTGCCACCGTGGGGAACGAGGAGGCCTACACCTTC,CATVGNEEAYTF
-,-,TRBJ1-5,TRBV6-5,TGTGCCAGCAGCTCAGGGCGTCAGCCCCAGCATTTT,CASSSGRQPQHF
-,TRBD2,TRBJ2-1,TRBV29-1,TGCAGCGTTCAAGGCGGGACTAAGGTGAATGAGCAGTTCTTC,CSVQGGTKVNEQFF
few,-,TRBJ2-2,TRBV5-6,TGTGCCAGCAGCTTGGGATCATTCAGGGAGAACACCGGGGAGCTGTTTTTT,CASSLGSFRENTGELFF
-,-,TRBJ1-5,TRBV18,TGTGCCAGCTCACCACCGGGGGGGGCAGGCAATCAGCCCCAGCATTTT,CASSPPGGAGNQPQHF
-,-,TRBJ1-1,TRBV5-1,TGCGCCAGCAGCTTGGAGTGGCTGAACACTGAAGCTTTCTTT,CASSLEWLNTEAFF
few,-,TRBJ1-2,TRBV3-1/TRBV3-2,TGTGCCAGCAGCCTAACGGACGGAGGGTATGGCTACACCTTC,CASSLTDGGYGYTF
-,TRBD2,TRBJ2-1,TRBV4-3,TGCGCCAGCAGCCAAGCGACTAGCGGGGGGGCTGGTGAGCAGTTCTTC,CASSQATSGGAGEQFF
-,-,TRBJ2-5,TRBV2,TGTGCCAGAGCTGGGAGATCCCCGGTTTCGGAGCAGTACTTC,CARAGRSPVSEQYF